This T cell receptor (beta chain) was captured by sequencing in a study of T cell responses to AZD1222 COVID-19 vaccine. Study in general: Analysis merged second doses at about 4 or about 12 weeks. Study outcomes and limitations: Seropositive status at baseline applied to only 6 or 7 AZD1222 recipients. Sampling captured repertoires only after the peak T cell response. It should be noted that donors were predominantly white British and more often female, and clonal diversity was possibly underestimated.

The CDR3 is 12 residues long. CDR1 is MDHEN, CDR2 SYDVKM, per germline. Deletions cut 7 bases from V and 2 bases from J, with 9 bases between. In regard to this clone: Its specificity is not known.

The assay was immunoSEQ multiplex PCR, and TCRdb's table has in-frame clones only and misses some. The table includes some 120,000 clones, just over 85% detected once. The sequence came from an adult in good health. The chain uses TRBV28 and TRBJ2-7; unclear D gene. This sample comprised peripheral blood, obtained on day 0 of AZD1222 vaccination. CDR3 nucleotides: TGTGCCAGCAAAGACAAACCCTACGAGCAGTACTTC. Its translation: CASKDKPYEQYF.